Here is one T cell receptor beta chain with its context. These data belong to a study of blood T cell repertoires in COVID-19. Study summary: The United States, Italy and Spain provided the acute and convalescent COVID-19 samples. From T cells, B-cell-depleted T cells, or PBMCs came the material, which was cDNA or gDNA.

In the authors' workflow: Amplification of reference gene primers provided the estimated nucleated cell counts. The table came from immunoSEQ multiplex PCR; TCRdb's copy has only in-frame clones and leaves some out. D and trimming were read from the DNA, whereas the V and J calls and clone size are those reported in that table. The data contain 95,000 to 110,000 clones, about 91% of them singletons. The TCR sequence derives from a man in his forties or fifties with active or convalescent COVID-19. The sample consisted of peripheral blood.

In nucleotides, the CDR3 is TGTGCCAGCAGCCTCCGGGGGGGCTCTGGGGCCAACGTCCTGACTTTC. Protein: CASSLRGGSGANVLTF. The V and J genes are TRBV16 and TRBJ2-6, with TRBD2 identical over 8 bases. Per germline, CDR1 KGHSY and CDR2 FQNENV. This CDR3 is 16 amino acids long. The ends lost 4 bases at V and 0 bases at J; junction bases unmatched: 2.